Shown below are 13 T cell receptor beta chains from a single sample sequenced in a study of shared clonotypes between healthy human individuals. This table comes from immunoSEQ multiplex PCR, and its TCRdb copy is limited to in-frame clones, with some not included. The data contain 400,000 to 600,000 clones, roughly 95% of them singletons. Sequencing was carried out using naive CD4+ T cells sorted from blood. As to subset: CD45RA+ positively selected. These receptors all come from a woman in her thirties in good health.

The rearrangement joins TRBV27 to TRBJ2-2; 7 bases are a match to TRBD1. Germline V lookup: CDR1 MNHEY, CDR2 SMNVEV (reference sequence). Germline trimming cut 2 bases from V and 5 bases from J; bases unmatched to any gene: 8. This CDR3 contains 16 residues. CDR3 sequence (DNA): TGTGCCAGCAGTTTAGGCCGGACAGGTTGGACCGGGGAGCTGTTTTTT. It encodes CASSLGRTGWTGELFF.

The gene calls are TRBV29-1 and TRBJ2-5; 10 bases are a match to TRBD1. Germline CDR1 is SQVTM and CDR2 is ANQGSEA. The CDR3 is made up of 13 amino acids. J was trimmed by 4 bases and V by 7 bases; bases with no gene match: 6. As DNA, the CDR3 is TGCAGCGGGACAGGGGGGGCCGGAGAGACCCAGTACTTC. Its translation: CSGTGGAGETQYF.

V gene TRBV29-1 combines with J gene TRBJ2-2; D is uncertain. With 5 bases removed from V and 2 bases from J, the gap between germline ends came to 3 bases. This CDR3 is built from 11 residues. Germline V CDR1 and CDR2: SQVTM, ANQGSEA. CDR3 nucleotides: TGCAGCGTTCGAAACACCGGGGAGCTGTTTTTT. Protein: CSVRNTGELFF.

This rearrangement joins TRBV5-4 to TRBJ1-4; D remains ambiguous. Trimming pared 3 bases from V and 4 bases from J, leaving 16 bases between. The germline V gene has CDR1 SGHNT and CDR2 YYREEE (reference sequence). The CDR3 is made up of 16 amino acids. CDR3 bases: TGTGCCAGCAGCTATGGACGGACTAGTAGTAATGAAAAACTGTTTTTT. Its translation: CASSYGRTSSNEKLFF.

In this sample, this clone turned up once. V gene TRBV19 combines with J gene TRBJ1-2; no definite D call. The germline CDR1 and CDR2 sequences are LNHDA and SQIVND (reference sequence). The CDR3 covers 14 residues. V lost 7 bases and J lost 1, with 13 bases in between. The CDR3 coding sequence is TGTGCCAGTAATAAGGACTTGAGTAACTATGGCTACACCTTC. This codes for CASNKDLSNYGYTF.

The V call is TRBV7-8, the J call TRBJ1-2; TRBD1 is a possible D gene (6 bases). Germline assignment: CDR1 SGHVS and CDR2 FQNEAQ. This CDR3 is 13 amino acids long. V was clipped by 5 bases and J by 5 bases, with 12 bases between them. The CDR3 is CASSVFGQYGYTF. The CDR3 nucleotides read TGTGCCAGCAGCGTATTTGGACAGTATGGCTACACCTTC.

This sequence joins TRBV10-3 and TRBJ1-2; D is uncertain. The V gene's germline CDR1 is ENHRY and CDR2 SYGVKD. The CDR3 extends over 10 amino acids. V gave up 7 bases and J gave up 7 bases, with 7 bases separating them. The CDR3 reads CAIKVVGYTF. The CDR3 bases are TGTGCCATCAAGGTCGTTGGCTACACCTTC.

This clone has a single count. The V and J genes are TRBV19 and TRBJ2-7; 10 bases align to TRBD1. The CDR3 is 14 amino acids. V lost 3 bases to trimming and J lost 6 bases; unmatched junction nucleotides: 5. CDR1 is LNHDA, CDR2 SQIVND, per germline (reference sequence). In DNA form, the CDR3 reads TGTGCCAGTAGTATGACAGGGGGCCATACCGAGCAGTACTTC. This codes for CASSMTGGHTEQYF.

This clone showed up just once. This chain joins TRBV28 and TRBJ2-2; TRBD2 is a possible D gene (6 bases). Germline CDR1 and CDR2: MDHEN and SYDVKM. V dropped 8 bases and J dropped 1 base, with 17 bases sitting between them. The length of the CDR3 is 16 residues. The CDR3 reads CASSDAAGRNTGELFF. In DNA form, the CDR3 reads TGTGCCAGCTCCGATGCGGCCGGGAGGAACACCGGGGAGCTGTTTTTT.

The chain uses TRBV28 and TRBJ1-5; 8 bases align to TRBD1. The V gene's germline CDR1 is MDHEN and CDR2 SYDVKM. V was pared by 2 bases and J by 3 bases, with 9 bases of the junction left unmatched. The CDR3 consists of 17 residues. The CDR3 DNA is TGTGCCAGCAGTTTACGCTCCACAGGGGGTCCCAATCAGCCCCAGCATTTT. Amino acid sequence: CASSLRSTGGPNQPQHF.

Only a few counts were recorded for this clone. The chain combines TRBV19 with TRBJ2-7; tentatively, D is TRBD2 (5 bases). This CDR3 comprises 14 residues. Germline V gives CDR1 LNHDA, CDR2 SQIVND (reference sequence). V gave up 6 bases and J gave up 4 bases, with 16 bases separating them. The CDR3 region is CASSPRLAWYEQYF. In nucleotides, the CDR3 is TGTGCCAGTAGCCCCCGGCTAGCTTGGTACGAGCAGTACTTC.

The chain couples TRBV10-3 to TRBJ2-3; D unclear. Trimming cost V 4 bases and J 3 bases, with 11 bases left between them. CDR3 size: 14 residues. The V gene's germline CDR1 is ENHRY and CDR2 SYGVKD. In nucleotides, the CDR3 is TGTGCCATCAGTGGTAGAGGCGAGACAGATACGCAGTATTTT. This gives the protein CAISGRGETDTQYF.

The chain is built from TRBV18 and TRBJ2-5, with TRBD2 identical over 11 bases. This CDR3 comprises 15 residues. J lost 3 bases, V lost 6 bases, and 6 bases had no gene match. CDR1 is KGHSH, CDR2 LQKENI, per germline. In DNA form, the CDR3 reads TGTGCCAGCTCGACCGGGACTAGCGGAGAAGAGACCCAGTACTTC. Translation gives CASSTGTSGEETQYF.